The 14 T cell receptor beta chains presented below share a single source sample, sequenced in a study of response to subunit inactivated influenza vaccine. TCRdb re-analysed the RT-PCR reads in MiXCR, keeping a single row per CDR3 protein. The repertoire holds about 530,000 distinct CDR3 sequences, with approximately 12% as singletons. The sample here was PBMCs from blood, taken on the day of vaccination. These receptors originate from a man aged 50-60 years who received an inactivated influenza vaccine.

This clonotype was counted only a few times. The genes are TRBV7-9 and TRBJ2-3; D is ambiguous. This CDR3 comprises 13 residues. CDR1 and CDR2 from the germline V gene are SEHNR and FQNEAQ (reference sequence). Trimming removed 4 bases at V and 5 bases at J, with 10 bases between. DNA for the CDR3: TGTGCCAGCAGCTCCTTAACCCAAGATACGCAGTATTTT. Amino acids: CASSSLTQDTQYF.

Here the CDR3 reads CAISPGQGNTIYF. In nucleotides, the CDR3 is TGTGCCATCAGCCCGGGACAGGGAAACACCATATATTTT. The chain carries TRBV10-3 and TRBJ1-3; 7 bases are shared with TRBD1. V was clipped by 6 bases and J by 4 bases; unmatched bases: 3. The CDR3 consists of 13 residues. Per the germline V gene, CDR1 is ENHRY and CDR2 is SYGVKD.

This clonotype was picked up a small number of times. The rearrangement joins TRBV9 to TRBJ2-3; 10 bases are shared with TRBD2. This CDR3 has 17 residues. Unmatched junction bases numbered 6, after V lost 0 bases and J lost 2 bases. The V gene's germline CDR1 is SGDLS and CDR2 YYNGEE. The CDR3 coding sequence is TGTGCCAGCAGCGTAGGTGGAGCGGGGGGGCTCACAGATACGCAGTATTTT. It translates to CASSVGGAGGLTDTQYF.

This clonotype was seen a few times. Here the CDR3 DNA reads TGTGCCAGCAGCCAAGAGAGGGACTACCAGACCTCTGGGGCCAACGTCCTGACTTTC. Translated: CASSQERDYQTSGANVLTF. The V call is TRBV3-1, the J call TRBJ2-6; the match to TRBD2 covers 7 bases. The V and J ends lost 0 bases and 0 bases, in that order; junction bases with no gene match: 8. Germline CDR1 LGHDT, CDR2 YNNKEL (reference sequence). The CDR3 covers 19 residues.

The chain combines TRBV4-3 with TRBJ2-1; D is undetermined. CDR1 LGHNA and CDR2 YSLEER come from the germline V gene. This CDR3 is 14 amino acids long. The V and J ends lost 6 bases and 0 bases respectively, with 9 bases between them. In DNA, the CDR3 is TGCGCCAGCAGTGAAGCGCCCTCCTACAATGAGCAGTTCTTC. Protein sequence: CASSEAPSYNEQFF.

This clonotype was found many times. This chain joins TRBV12-3 or TRBV12-4 and TRBJ1-5; D remains unclear. Between the trimmed V and J ends, which lost 6 bases and 3 bases, there was a span of 12 bases. The CDR3 covers 14 residues. The DNA of the CDR3 is TGTGCCAGCAGCCCCCTCGGGGACAATCAGCCCCAGCATTTT. Its translation is CASSPLGDNQPQHF.

This clonotype turned up a few times. V is TRBV5-6 and J is TRBJ1-2, with 7 bases that match TRBD1. Germline V gene sequence: CDR1 SGHDT, CDR2 YYEEEE. J lost 6 bases, V lost 4 bases, and 6 bases had no gene match. The CDR3 extends over 13 amino acids. The CDR3 spells CASSATGSDGYTF. The CDR3 nucleotides are TGTGCCAGCAGCGCGACAGGGAGCGATGGCTACACCTTC.

This clonotype was counted many times. J is TRBJ2-1 and V is TRBV3-1; weak D call: TRBD2 (5 bases). The V gene lost 3 bases and the J gene lost 2 bases, with 11 bases spanning the gap. This CDR3 is built from 15 residues. Germline V CDR1 and CDR2: LGHDT, YNNKEL (reference sequence). CDR3 sequence reads: CASSHGGITYNEQFF. The CDR3 bases are TGTGCCAGCAGCCACGGAGGTATCACCTACAATGAGCAGTTCTTC.

The V and J genes are TRBV4-1 and TRBJ2-3; D gene unclear. Germline CDR1 MGHRA, CDR2 YSYEKL. The CDR3 spans 16 residues. V lost 1 base, J lost 10 bases, and 21 bases lay in between. The CDR3 sequence: CASSQGGGRPGEAQYF. The CDR3 DNA reads TGCGCCAGCAGCCAAGGAGGCGGCAGGCCGGGTGAAGCGCAGTATTTT.

The rearrangement uses TRBV28 and TRBJ1-1; D remains unclear. The V and J ends lost 2 bases and 5 bases respectively, with 9 bases between them. The length of the CDR3 is 13 residues. Germline V gene data show CDR1 as MDHEN and CDR2 as SYDVKM. CDR3 loop: CASSLGAETEAFF. The CDR3 DNA sequence: TGTGCCAGCAGTTTAGGCGCTGAAACTGAAGCTTTCTTT.

The rearrangement links TRBV15 to TRBJ2-1, with D possibly being TRBD1 (5 bases). Germline lookup yields CDR1 LNHNV and CDR2 YYDKDF (reference sequence). The CDR3 has 12 amino acids. Trimming removed 7 bases at V and 6 bases at J, with 10 bases between. The CDR3 region has the DNA TGTGCCACCAAGCGCCAGGGCAATGAGCAGTTCTTC. Amino acids: CATKRQGNEQFF.

This clonotype occurred a few times. The chain links TRBV4-3 to TRBJ2-1; D is perhaps TRBD2 (5 bases). Germline loops: CDR1 LGHNA, CDR2 YSLEER. The CDR3 spans 17 residues. Trimming pared 2 bases from V and 2 bases from J, leaving 16 bases between. The CDR3: CASSQNSGLFPYNEQFF. The CDR3 DNA follows: TGCGCCAGCAGCCAAAACTCAGGACTGTTCCCCTACAATGAGCAGTTCTTC.

This clonotype has at least ten counts. This chain joins TRBV5-6 and TRBJ1-1; D remains unclear. From germline, CDR1 is SGHDT and CDR2 YYEEEE. The CDR3 length is 11 residues. The V and J ends lost 0 bases and 9 bases respectively, with 6 bases between them. The CDR3 coding sequence is TGTGCCAGCAGCTTGGGCTCAAAAGCTTTCTTT. This encodes CASSLGSKAFF.

This clonotype occurred many times. The genes are TRBV12-3 or TRBV12-4 and TRBJ2-7, with TRBD1 matching over 7 bases. There are 16 residues in the CDR3. V lost 3 bases, J lost 0 bases, and 8 bases stayed unmatched. The CDR3 region is CASSFSQGFLSYEQYF. In DNA, the CDR3 is TGTGCCAGCAGTTTTTCACAGGGGTTTCTCTCCTACGAGCAGTACTTC.